The 22 T cell receptor beta chains presented below share a single source sample, sequenced in a study of Ad26.COV2.S vaccination and SARS-CoV-2 variants. Treatment here: over 15 received Ad26.COV2.S at low or high dose, single or two shots; about 5 received placebo; per-sample allocation not given. Day 63 after the first vaccine or placebo injection was the time point for sampling. Repertoires were generated with immunoSEQ multiplex PCR, while TCRdb's copy carries only in-frame clones and drops some. The sample includes roughly 410,000 clones, about four fifths of them seen just once. Here the sequenced sample was peripheral blood, taken in a trial of Ad26.COV2.S vaccine versus placebo. The source is a person aged 18 to 59 who received the Ad26.COV2.S COVID-19 vaccine or a placebo.

The rearrangement uses TRBV7-2 and TRBJ2-7, with no clear D. V shed 1 base and J shed 0 bases, with 13 bases lying between them. This CDR3 is 16 amino acids long. Germline values: CDR1 SGHTA, CDR2 FQGNSA. The CDR3 DNA is TGTGCCAGCAGCTTAGGGCCCGGTGAGAGCTCCTACGAGCAGTACTTC. Translating gives CASSLGPGESSYEQYF.

The chain recombines TRBV4-1 with TRBJ1-4; tentatively, D is TRBD1 (5 bases). The germline V and J ends were trimmed by 1 base and 8 bases, with 17 bases remaining between them. Germline values: CDR1 MGHRA, CDR2 YSYEKL. This CDR3 is 16 amino acids long. The CDR3 loop is CASSQGWGTVEEKLFF. The CDR3 coding sequence is TGCGCCAGCAGCCAAGGTTGGGGCACCGTAGAGGAAAAACTGTTTTTT.

V and J are TRBV2 and TRBJ1-2; 7 bases match TRBD1. Germline V CDR1 and CDR2: SNHLY, FYNNEI. J gave up 7 bases and V 1 base, and 12 bases lay outside the gene matches. This CDR3 is 16 amino acids long. The CDR3 reads CASSEGRQGRIGGYTF. DNA of the CDR3: TGTGCCAGCAGTGAAGGTAGACAGGGCAGAATAGGTGGCTACACCTTC.

This clone has just a few counts. V is TRBV5-4 and J is TRBJ2-2; 12 bases agree with TRBD2. This CDR3 is 17 amino acids long. The J segment lost 2 bases and the V segment lost 4 bases, leaving 6 bases of the junction unmatched. CDR1 is SGHNT and CDR2 is YYREEE in the germline V gene (reference sequence). CDR3 residues: CASSRGLAGGNTGELFF. The CDR3 DNA follows: TGTGCCAGCAGCAGGGGACTAGCGGGTGGTAACACCGGGGAGCTGTTTTTT.

The chain carries TRBV7-9 and TRBJ2-1; D may be TRBD2 (6 bases). There are 16 residues in the CDR3. The V end was cut by 5 bases, the J end by 0 bases, with 14 bases between. Germline V CDR1 and CDR2: SEHNR, FQNEAQ (reference sequence). CDR3 nucleotides: TGTGCCAGCAGCCATTCTAGCGTAAGCTCCTACAATGAGCAGTTCTTC. Its protein is CASSHSSVSSYNEQFF.

The J gene is TRBJ2-3, the V gene TRBV3-1 (or the pseudogene TRBV3-2), with TRBD2 identical over 8 bases. Germline V gene sequence: CDR1 LGHDT, CDR2 YNNKEL (reference sequence). The CDR3 extends over 15 amino acids. J was trimmed by 5 bases and V by 4 bases; bases with no gene match: 8. As DNA, the CDR3 is TGTGCCAGCAGCCCCTACCGGGGGGGTCGAGATACGCAGTATTTT. It yields the protein CASSPYRGGRDTQYF.

The chain couples TRBV7-2 to TRBJ1-5; a possible D gene is TRBD1 (6 bases). The CDR3 consists of 17 residues. Germline-derived CDR1 and CDR2 are SGHTA and FQGNSA. Trimming shortened V by 2 bases and J by 2 bases, and 16 bases separated the two germline ends. CDR3 nucleotides: TGTGCCAGCAGCTTAAGTGTCGGGGGCGCCGGCAATCAGCCCCAGCATTTT. Translation: CASSLSVGGAGNQPQHF.

The chain combines TRBV29-1 with TRBJ2-1, with a weak D call TRBD2 (6 bases). Trimming took off 0 bases at V and 3 bases at J, with 18 bases between the two ends. The CDR3 is made up of 17 amino acids. Germline CDR1 reads SQVTM; CDR2 reads ANQGSEA. CDR3 sequence: CSVEDPPATSLYNEQFF. The CDR3, as DNA: TGCAGCGTTGAAGATCCCCCCGCGACTAGTCTCTACAATGAGCAGTTCTTC.

This rearrangement joins TRBV29-1 to TRBJ2-7; TRBD1 aligns across 9 bases. Looked up from germline, CDR1 is SQVTM and CDR2 is ANQGSEA. V shed 6 bases and J 7 bases; nucleotides not matched to a gene: 7. The CDR3 runs to 12 residues. The CDR3 coding sequence is TGCAGCGTGGGGACAGGGTGGGGGGAGCAGTACTTC. Its translation is CSVGTGWGEQYF.

This chain connects TRBV6-5 to TRBJ1-2; D perhaps matches TRBD1 (5 bases). Germline CDR1 and CDR2: MNHEY and SVGAGI. V shed 6 bases and J shed 4 bases, with 18 bases lying between them. CDR3 length: 15 amino acids. Here the CDR3 DNA reads TGTGCCAGCAGGGGGACTCTTTCCCCTATCTATGGCTACACCTTC. It codes for CASRGTLSPIYGYTF.

CDR3 loop: CASSPHHTGANVLTF. In DNA form, the CDR3 reads TGTGCCAGCAGCCCACATCACACTGGGGCCAACGTCCTGACTTTC. The V call is TRBV5-4, the J call TRBJ2-6; D gene unclear. The V gene's germline CDR1 is SGHNT and CDR2 YYREEE (reference sequence). V was clipped by 4 bases and J by 2 bases, with 10 bases between them. The CDR3 loop spans 15 amino acids.

The chain combines TRBV9 with TRBJ2-2; no definite D call. Germline V gene lookup returns CDR1 SGDLS and CDR2 YYNGEE. With 2 bases removed from V and 5 bases from J, the gap between germline ends came to 10 bases. CDR3 size: 14 residues. The CDR3 DNA follows: TGTGCCAGCAGCGTCCAAGCCCAGACCGGGGAGCTGTTTTTT. It specifies CASSVQAQTGELFF.

V and J are TRBV6-1 and TRBJ2-7, with 10 bases matching TRBD2. The CDR3 covers 13 residues. In germline, CDR1 is MNHNS, CDR2 SASEGT. The V gene end was trimmed by 3 bases and the J gene end by 10 bases; junction bases not matched to a gene: 6. DNA of the CDR3: TGTGCCAGCAGTGAGGGAGCGGGGGGGTTACAGTACTTC. Its protein product is CASSEGAGGLQYF.

This clone was recorded only once. This rearrangement joins TRBV11-2 to TRBJ2-1, with D tentatively TRBD1 (5 bases). Germline V gene sequence: CDR1 SGHAT, CDR2 FQNNGV. This CDR3 region has 14 residues. The V and J ends lost 6 bases and 5 bases respectively, with 14 bases between them. The CDR3 loop is CASRTWGQDNEQFF. The CDR3 DNA reads TGTGCCAGCAGAACCTGGGGCCAAGACAATGAGCAGTTCTTC.

CDR3 sequence reads: CASSGQHNEKLFF. Here the CDR3 DNA reads TGTGCCAGCAGCGGGCAGCATAATGAAAAACTGTTTTTT. V usage is TRBV2 and J usage is TRBJ1-4; unclear D gene. CDR1 SNHLY and CDR2 FYNNEI come from the germline V gene. The CDR3 covers 13 residues. Trimming took off 6 bases at V and 4 bases at J, with 9 bases between the two ends.

The chain carries TRBV11-3 and TRBJ2-7; 13 positions agree with TRBD2. In germline, CDR1 is SGHNT, CDR2 YENEEA. The CDR3 is made up of 16 amino acids. V shed 1 base and J 2 bases; nucleotides not matched to a gene: 2. The CDR3 spells CASSLVGTSGTYEQYF. CDR3 sequence (DNA): TGTGCCAGCAGCTTAGTGGGGACTAGCGGGACCTACGAGCAGTACTTC.

V gene TRBV7-2 combines with J gene TRBJ2-7, with D maybe TRBD1 (6 bases). The length of the CDR3 is 17 residues. V gave up 2 bases and J gave up 3 bases, with 20 bases separating them. Germline V gene data show CDR1 as SGHTA and CDR2 as FQGNSA. CDR3 sequence: CASSLSWDPTGSYEQYF. The CDR3 DNA reads TGTGCCAGCAGCTTAAGCTGGGACCCGACAGGCAGCTACGAGCAGTACTTC.

This sequence joins TRBV3-1 (or the pseudogene TRBV3-2) and TRBJ1-1, with 8 bases identical to TRBD1. In germline, CDR1 is LGHDT, CDR2 YNNKEL (reference sequence). V was clipped by 4 bases and J by 3 bases; unmatched bases: 4. There are 14 residues in the CDR3. CDR3 sequence reads: CASSPQGDHTEAFF. For the CDR3, the DNA is TGTGCCAGCAGCCCACAGGGGGATCACACTGAAGCTTTCTTT.

J is TRBJ2-1 and V is TRBV7-6, with 9 bases matching TRBD2. Germline CDR1 and CDR2: SGHVS and FNYEAQ. This CDR3 is 14 amino acids long. The V and J ends lost 1 base and 6 bases, in that order; junction bases with no gene match: 1. DNA for the CDR3: TGTGCCAGCAGCTTAGTAGCGGGAGTCAATGAGCAGTTCTTC. Translated, it gives CASSLVAGVNEQFF.

The chain recombines TRBV27 with TRBJ2-3, with 9 bases matching TRBD2. CDR1 and CDR2 from the germline V gene are MNHEY and SMNVEV (reference sequence). V trimming: 5 bases; J trimming: 2 bases; junction bases outside the gene matches: 8. The CDR3 runs to 16 residues. This chain's CDR3 is CASSRFGGGATDTQYF. The CDR3 nucleotides read TGTGCCAGCAGTCGCTTCGGCGGGGGGGCCACAGATACGCAGTATTTT.

The J gene is TRBJ1-3, the V gene TRBV7-6; D perhaps matches TRBD1 (5 bases). The CDR3 has 15 residues. The germline CDR1 and CDR2 sequences are SGHVS and FNYEAQ. V lost 5 bases and J lost 3, with 14 bases in between. The CDR3 DNA follows: TGTGCCAGCAGCGGGGGGGTTAATCTTGGAAACACCATATATTTT. Its translation is CASSGGVNLGNTIYF.

The sample holds one count of this clone. The chain couples TRBV7-2 to TRBJ1-1; TRBD1 is a possible D gene (5 bases). Trimming removed 1 base from V and 5 bases from J, with 20 bases in between. CDR3 length: 17 amino acids. The germline V gene encodes CDR1 SGHTA and CDR2 FQGNSA. The CDR3 DNA sequence: TGTGCCAGCAGCTTAGAAGGTGTTTGGGGGGGTGGAACTGAAGCTTTCTTT. Protein sequence: CASSLEGVWGGGTEAFF.